This T cell receptor beta chain appears in the sequencing data of a study of Graves' ophthalmopathy and Graves' hyperthyroidism. Study-wide context: There was a collection of peripheral blood at initial diagnosis, before any treatment.

General study points: Researchers report that a 13-signature model separated ophthalmopathy from stable hyperthyroidism, posting about 88% sensitivity and about 82% specificity.

Deletions cut 4 bases from V and 0 bases from J, with 9 bases between. This CDR3 has 14 amino acids. Amplification from RNA transcripts yielded the TCR beta CDR3 regions. An opening RT-PCR round employed HTBI primers and preceded a second-round multiplex PCR. Via MiXCR, TCRdb re-called the multiplex PCR reads, giving one row per CDR3 protein. Of approximately 210,000 distinct CDR3 sequences in the sample, 25% to 30% are singletons; the top ten hold approximately 9.6%. Ophthalmopathy donors were characterized by moderate-to-severe activity, CAS of at least 3, NOSPECS of at least 4, and duration under 3 months. As for this clonotype: Its cognate antigen is unknown.

The V call is TRBV12-3 or TRBV12-4, the J call TRBJ1-2; no reliable D call. This TCR was recovered from a man aged 50-59 years with Graves' ophthalmopathy. Source material: peripheral blood. The CDR3 loop reads CASSSAATNYGYTF. CDR3 DNA sequence: TGTGCCAGCAGTTCCGCGGCTACTAACTATGGCTACACCTTC.